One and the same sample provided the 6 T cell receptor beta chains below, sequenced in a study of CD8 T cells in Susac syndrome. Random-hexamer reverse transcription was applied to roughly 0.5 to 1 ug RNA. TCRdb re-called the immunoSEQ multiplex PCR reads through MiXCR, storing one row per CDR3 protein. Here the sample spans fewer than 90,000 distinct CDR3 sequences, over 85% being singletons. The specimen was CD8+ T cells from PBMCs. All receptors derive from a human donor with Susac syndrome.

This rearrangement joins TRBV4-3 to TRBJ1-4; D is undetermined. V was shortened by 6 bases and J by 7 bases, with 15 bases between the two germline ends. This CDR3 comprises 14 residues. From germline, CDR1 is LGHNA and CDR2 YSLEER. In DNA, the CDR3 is TGCGCCAGCAGTGAGGTGGTCTGGGGTGAAAAACTGTTTTTT. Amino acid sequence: CASSEVVWGEKLFF.

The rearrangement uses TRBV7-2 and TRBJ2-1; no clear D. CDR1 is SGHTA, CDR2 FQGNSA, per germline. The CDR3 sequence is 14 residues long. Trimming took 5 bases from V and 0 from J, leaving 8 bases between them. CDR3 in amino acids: CASSLVVSYNEQFF. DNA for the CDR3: TGTGCCAGCAGCCTAGTGGTCTCCTACAATGAGCAGTTCTTC.

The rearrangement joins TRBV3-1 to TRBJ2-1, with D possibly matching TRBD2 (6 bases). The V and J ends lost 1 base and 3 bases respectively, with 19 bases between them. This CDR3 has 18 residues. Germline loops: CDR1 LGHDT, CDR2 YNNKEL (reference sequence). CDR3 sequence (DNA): TGTGCCAGCAGCCAAGGTCTCCTACCGGGAGAGGGCTACAATGAGCAGTTCTTC. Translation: CASSQGLLPGEGYNEQFF.

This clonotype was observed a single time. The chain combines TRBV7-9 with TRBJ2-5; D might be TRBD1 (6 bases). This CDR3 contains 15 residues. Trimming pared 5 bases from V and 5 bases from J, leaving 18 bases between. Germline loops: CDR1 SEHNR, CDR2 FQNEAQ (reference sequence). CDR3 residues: CASSLNDRLEETQYF. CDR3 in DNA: TGTGCCAGCAGCCTAAATGACAGGTTGGAGGAGACCCAGTACTTC. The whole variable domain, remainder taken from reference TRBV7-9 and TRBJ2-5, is DTGVSQNPRHKITKRGQNVTFRCDPISEHNRLYWYRQTLGQGPEFLTYFQNEAQLEKSRLLSDRFSAERPKGSFSTLEIQRTEQGDSAMYLCASSLNDRLEETQYFGPGTRLLVL.

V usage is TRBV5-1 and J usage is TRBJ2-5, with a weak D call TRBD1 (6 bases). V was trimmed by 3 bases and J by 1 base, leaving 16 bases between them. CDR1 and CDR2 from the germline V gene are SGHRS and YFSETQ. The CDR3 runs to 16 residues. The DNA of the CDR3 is TGCGCCAGCAGCTCTCACAGGGAGATAGTCCAAGAGACCCAGTACTTC. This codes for CASSSHREIVQETQYF. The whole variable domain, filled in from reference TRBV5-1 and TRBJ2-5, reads KAGVTQTPRYLIKTRGQQVTLSCSPISGHRSVSWYQQTPGQGLQFLFEYFSETQRNKGNFPGRFSGRQFSNSRSEMNVSTLELGDSALYLCASSSHREIVQETQYFGPGTRLLVL.

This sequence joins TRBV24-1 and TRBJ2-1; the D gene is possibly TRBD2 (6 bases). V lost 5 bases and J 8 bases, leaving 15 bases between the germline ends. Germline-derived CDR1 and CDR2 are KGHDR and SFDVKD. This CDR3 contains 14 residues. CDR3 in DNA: TGTGCCACCAGTGCCACACTCGGGGGAGATGAGCAGTTCTTC. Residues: CATSATLGGDEQFF.